This T cell receptor beta chain originates from a study of CD8+ T cells in alopecia areata. Treatment noted: oral pan-JAK inhibitor, 5-10 mg twice daily. Lesional scalp punch biopsies and peripheral blood came from alopecia areata patients. Note on this clone: The antigen remains undetermined.

Extraction of RNA preceded its reverse transcription into cDNA, which served as the sequencing template. The data were produced by immunoSEQ multiplex PCR, yet TCRdb's version contains in-frame clones alone and is incomplete. The table records under 150,000 clones, under 65% of them present only once. Trimming removed 1 base from V and 3 bases from J, with 12 bases in between. The germline CDR1 and CDR2 sequences are SGHRS and YFSETQ. The CDR3 is made up of 15 amino acids. Study-wide results and limits: Sequencing of scalp samples also includes resident alphabeta T cells from normal skin. Clonality in lesional scalp, especially alopecia totalis/universalis, exceeded that of normal scalp. Tofacitinib significantly decreased scalp clonality and expanded CD8+ clones among top 100.

The specimen comprised CD4+ T cells sorted from blood, sampled at week 4, from a patient treated with tofacitinib. V gene TRBV5-1 combines with J gene TRBJ2-3, with D perhaps matching TRBD2 (7 bases). This clonotype was obtained from a human donor with alopecia areata. This CDR3 is CASSLSGGQTDTQYF. Here the CDR3 DNA reads TGCGCCAGCAGCTTGTCGGGGGGCCAGACAGATACGCAGTATTTT. Based on the CDR3 plus reference TRBV5-1 and TRBJ2-3, the full variable domain is KAGVTQTPRYLIKTRGQQVTLSCSPISGHRSVSWYQQTPGQGLQFLFEYFSETQRNKGNFPGRFSGRQFSNSRSEMNVSTLELGDSALYLCASSLSGGQTDTQYFGPGTRLTVL.